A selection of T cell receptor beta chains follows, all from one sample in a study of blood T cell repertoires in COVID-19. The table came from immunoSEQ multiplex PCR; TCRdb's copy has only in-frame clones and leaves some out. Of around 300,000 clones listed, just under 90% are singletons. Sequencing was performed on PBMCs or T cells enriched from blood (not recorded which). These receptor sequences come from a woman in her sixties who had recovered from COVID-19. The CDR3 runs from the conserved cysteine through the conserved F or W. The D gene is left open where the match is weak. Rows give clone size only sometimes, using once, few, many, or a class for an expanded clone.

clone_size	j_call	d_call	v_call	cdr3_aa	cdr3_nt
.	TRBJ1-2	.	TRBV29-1	CSVARGYGYTF	TGCAGCGTTGCCAGGGGATATGGCTACACCTTC
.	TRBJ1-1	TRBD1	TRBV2	CASSQRQGAEAFF	TGTGCCAGCAGCCAACGACAGGGCGCTGAAGCTTTCTTT
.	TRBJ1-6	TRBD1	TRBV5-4	CASSQGEPYNSPLHF	TGTGCCAGCAGCCAGGGGGAACCATATAATTCACCCCTCCACTTT
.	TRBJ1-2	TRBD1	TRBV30	CACPIRGTGNYGYTF	TGTGCCTGCCCTATACGGGGGACAGGCAACTATGGCTACACCTTC
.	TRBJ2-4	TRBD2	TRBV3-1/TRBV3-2	CASSRGTSGGAAKNIQYF	TGTGCCAGCAGCCGCGGGACTAGCGGGGGGGCCGCCAAAAACATTCAGTACTTC
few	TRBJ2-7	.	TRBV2	CASSPGTYEQYF	TGTGCCAGCAGCCCGGGAACCTACGAGCAGTACTTC
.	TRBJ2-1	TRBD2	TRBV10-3	CAIGLAGGPIRFF	TGTGCCATCGGACTAGCGGGGGGGCCAATTCGGTTCTTC
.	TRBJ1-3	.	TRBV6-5	CASSLDTGGGNTIYF	TGTGCCAGCAGCCTGGACACGGGTGGAGGAAACACCATATATTTT
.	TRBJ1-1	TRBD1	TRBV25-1	CASRRDRGSRDTEAFF	TGTGCCAGCAGGCGGGACAGGGGGTCTAGGGACACTGAAGCTTTCTTT
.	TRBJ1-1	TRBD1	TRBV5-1	CASSDPGQGETEAFF	TGCGCCAGCAGCGACCCGGGACAGGGGGAAACTGAAGCTTTCTTT
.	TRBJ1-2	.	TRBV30	CAWAGAFGYTF	TGTGCCTGGGCTGGGGCTTTTGGCTACACCTTC
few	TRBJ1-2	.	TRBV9	CASSVGSGSYGYTF	TGTGCCAGCAGCGTAGGTTCAGGCTCCTATGGCTACACCTTC
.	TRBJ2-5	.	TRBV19	CASSKGATQETQYF	TGTGCCAGTAGTAAAGGGGCGACACAAGAGACCCAGTACTTC
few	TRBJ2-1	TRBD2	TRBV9	CASSVVAGGPWEQFF	TGTGCCAGCAGCGTAGTGGCGGGAGGGCCATGGGAGCAGTTCTTC
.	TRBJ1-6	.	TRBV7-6	CASSFRSSYNSPLHF	TGTGCCAGCAGCTTTAGGAGCTCCTATAATTCACCCCTCCACTTT
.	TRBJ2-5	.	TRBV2	CASSESRVYQETQYF	TGTGCCAGCAGTGAATCTAGAGTGTACCAAGAGACCCAGTACTTC
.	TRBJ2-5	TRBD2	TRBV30	CASTGTSGGAMETQYF	TGTGCCTCCACCGGGACTAGCGGGGGGGCCATGGAGACCCAGTACTTC
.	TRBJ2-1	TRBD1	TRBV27	CASRDRGGVINNEQFF	TGTGCCAGCAGGGACAGGGGGGGTGTTATAAACAATGAGCAGTTCTTC
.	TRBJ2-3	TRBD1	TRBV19	CASSVGQGLWRLKGTDTQYF	TGTGCCAGTAGTGTGGGACAGGGCTTATGGCGGCTTAAGGGGACAGATACGCAGTATTTT
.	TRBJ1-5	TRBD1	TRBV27	CASSLFGTGGNQPQHF	TGTGCCAGCAGTTTATTTGGGACAGGAGGCAATCAGCCCCAGCATTTT
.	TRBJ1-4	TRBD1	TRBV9	CASSSRDRGTNEKLFF	TGTGCCAGCAGCAGCCGGGACAGGGGAACTAATGAAAAACTGTTTTTT
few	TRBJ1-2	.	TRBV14	CASSQDGGRGYGYTF	TGTGCCAGCAGCCAAGATGGTGGCCGGGGGTATGGCTACACCTTC
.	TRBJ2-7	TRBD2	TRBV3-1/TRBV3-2	CASSQGSGGHSYEQYF	TGTGCCAGCAGCCAAGGCAGCGGGGGGCACTCCTACGAGCAGTACTTC
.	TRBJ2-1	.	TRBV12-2	CAAPGEDNNEQFF	TGTGCAGCCCCGGGTGAGGACAACAATGAGCAGTTCTTC
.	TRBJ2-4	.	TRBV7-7	CASSLVGLAKNIQYF	TGTGCTAGCAGCTTAGTTGGACTAGCCAAAAACATTCAGTACTTC
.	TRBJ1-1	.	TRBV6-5	CASSRHNRNTEAFF	TGTGCCAGCAGTCGACATAATAGGAACACTGAAGCTTTCTTT
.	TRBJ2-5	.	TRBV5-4	CASSLAWGGGGQETQYF	TGTGCCAGCAGCTTGGCCTGGGGGGGAGGGGGCCAAGAGACCCAGTACTTC
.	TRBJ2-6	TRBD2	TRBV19	CASSTLAGGVGANVLTF	TGTGCCAGTAGTACTCTTGCGGGAGGTGTTGGGGCCAACGTCCTGACTTTC
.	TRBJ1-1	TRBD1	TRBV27	CASSLWGQGGMNTEAFF	TGTGCCAGCAGTTTATGGGGACAGGGGGGTATGAACACTGAAGCTTTCTTT
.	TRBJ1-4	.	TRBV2	CASTSSVVSVKEKLFF	TGTGCCAGCACTTCCAGCGTGGTTTCTGTGAAGGAAAAACTGTTTTTT
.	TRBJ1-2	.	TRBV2	CASSEEGRGSGYTF	TGTGCCAGCAGTGAAGAGGGGAGGGGAAGTGGCTACACCTTC